What follows are 30 T cell receptor beta chains derived from one specimen sequenced in a study of T cells after yellow fever vaccination. TCRdb re-called the 5' RACE reads with MiXCR, one entry per CDR3 protein. The profile covers under 600,000 distinct CDR3 sequences, with 20% to 25% appearing a single time and roughly a sixth taken by the ten largest. This material consisted of PBMCs, taken around 3 weeks after the first yellow fever vaccination. The receptors were gathered from a young man who received the YFV17D yellow fever vaccine.

This clonotype is a singleton in its sample. The chain joins TRBV6-1 to TRBJ2-5, with TRBD1 identical over 10 bases. The V segment lost 4 bases and the J segment 9 bases; nucleotides outside the gene matches: 11. CDR1 and CDR2 from the germline V gene are MNHNS and SASEGT. CDR3 length: 15 amino acids. The CDR3 DNA sequence: TGTGCCAGCAGTGCCACCGGGACAGGGGCGGGGGCCCAGTACTTC. This translates into CASSATGTGAGAQYF.

This clonotype was counted between two and nine times. In DNA, the CDR3 is TGTGCCAGCAGTGAGTACTACGAGCAGTACTTC. Its protein is CASSEYYEQYF. This chain uses TRBV2 with TRBJ2-7; D is ambiguous. Trimming pared 3 bases from V and 3 bases from J, leaving 3 bases between. CDR3 size: 11 residues. The germline V gene encodes CDR1 SNHLY and CDR2 FYNNEI.

There are a few counts of this clonotype. V and J are TRBV6-6 and TRBJ2-1; D gene unclear. The V end lost 5 bases, the J end lost 10 bases, and 9 bases lay between the germline ends. Germline CDR1 is MNHNY and CDR2 is SVGAGI (reference sequence). The CDR3 runs to 11 residues. The CDR3 protein is CASSPLGEQFF. CDR3 bases: TGTGCCAGCAGTCCCTTGGGCGAGCAGTTCTTC.

This chain connects TRBV3-1 to TRBJ2-2; D gene uncertain. The germline V and J ends were trimmed by 1 base and 5 bases, with 8 bases remaining between them. The CDR3 totals 14 residues. Germline V CDR1 and CDR2: LGHDT, YNNKEL (reference sequence). CDR3 DNA: TGTGCCAGCAGCCAAGTTTTCGAGACCGGGGAGCTGTTTTTT. It yields the protein CASSQVFETGELFF.

This chain links TRBV7-6 with TRBJ1-4; unclear D gene. Trimming left V 5 bases short and J 0 bases short, with 10 bases between. The germline V gene encodes CDR1 SGHVS and CDR2 FNYEAQ. The CDR3 covers 15 residues. DNA for the CDR3: TGTGCCAGCAGCGACACAGCGGCAACTAATGAAAAACTGTTTTTT. Its protein is CASSDTAATNEKLFF.

The V call is TRBV6-2 or TRBV6-3, the J call TRBJ2-7; D is perhaps TRBD2 (5 bases). Trimming left V 0 bases short and J 2 bases short, with 14 bases between. This CDR3 region has 16 residues. Germline V gene lookup returns CDR1 MNHEY and CDR2 SVGEGT. CDR3: CASSYSVPGMAYEQYF. Here the CDR3 DNA reads TGTGCCAGCAGTTACTCGGTCCCGGGGATGGCCTACGAGCAGTACTTC.

The chain joins TRBV29-1 to TRBJ2-7, with 7 positions matching TRBD1. The V segment lost 0 bases and the J segment 7 bases; nucleotides outside the gene matches: 18. The CDR3 loop spans 17 amino acids. The germline CDR1 and CDR2 sequences are SQVTM and ANQGSEA. The CDR3: CSVEDRSGPGQVGEQYF. Here the CDR3 DNA reads TGCAGCGTTGAAGATCGCTCAGGGCCTGGACAGGTAGGGGAGCAGTACTTC.

The chain uses TRBV20-1 and TRBJ2-3; 11 positions agree with TRBD1. Germline V gene sequence: CDR1 DFQATT, CDR2 SNEGSKA (reference sequence). This CDR3 spans 15 amino acids. V gave up 7 bases and J gave up 2 bases; unmatched junction bases: 8. The CDR3 region has the DNA TGCAGTGTTATCGGACAGGGGGCTACCACAGATACGCAGTATTTT. It specifies CSVIGQGATTDTQYF.

This chain uses TRBV9 with TRBJ1-4; D unclear. The CDR3 consists of 14 residues. CDR1 and CDR2 from the germline V gene are SGDLS and YYNGEE. Deletions cut 0 bases from V and 8 bases from J, with 11 bases between. The CDR3: CASSVGQVQEKLFF. Written as DNA, the CDR3 is TGTGCCAGCAGCGTAGGGCAGGTTCAGGAAAAACTGTTTTTT.

The chain recombines TRBV6-1 with TRBJ2-3, with a weak D call TRBD2 (5 bases). V was trimmed by 3 bases and J by 0 bases, leaving 10 bases between them. The CDR3 totals 15 residues. CDR1 MNHNS and CDR2 SASEGT come from the germline V gene. The CDR3 loop reads CASSELRRSTDTQYF. As DNA, the CDR3 is TGTGCCAGCAGTGAGCTAAGGAGGAGCACAGATACGCAGTATTTT.

This chain uses TRBV4-1 with TRBJ2-3, with no clear D. The germline V gene encodes CDR1 MGHRA and CDR2 YSYEKL. The CDR3 is made up of 14 amino acids. V lost 1 base, J lost 4 bases, and 9 bases lay in between. CDR3 protein: CASSQGIDADTQYF. CDR3 DNA sequence: TGCGCCAGCAGCCAAGGAATAGACGCAGATACGCAGTATTTT.

The chain has TRBV24-1 and TRBJ1-5, with D possibly being TRBD1 (5 bases). This CDR3 contains 14 residues. Germline lookup yields CDR1 KGHDR and CDR2 SFDVKD. With 3 bases removed from V and 4 bases from J, the gap between germline ends came to 9 bases. CDR3: CATSDPGTNQPQHF. Written as DNA, the CDR3 is TGTGCCACCAGTGATCCGGGGACGAATCAGCCCCAGCATTTT.

The rearrangement joins TRBV7-3 to TRBJ1-1, with D uncertain. This CDR3 comprises 13 residues. Germline V gene sequence: CDR1 SGHTA, CDR2 FQGTGA. Trimming shortened V by 2 bases and J by 4 bases, and 8 bases separated the two germline ends. The DNA of the CDR3 is TGTGCCAGCAGCTTATTTGAGGGCACTGAAGCTTTCTTT. It yields the protein CASSLFEGTEAFF. The whole variable domain, filled in from reference TRBV7-3 and TRBJ1-1, reads GAGVSQTPSNKVTEKGKYVELRCDPISGHTALYWYRQSLGQGPEFLIYFQGTGAADDSGLPNDRFFAVRPEGSVSTLKIQRTERGDSAVYLCASSLFEGTEAFFGQGTRLTVV.

The chain links TRBV6-1 to TRBJ2-3; D may be TRBD1 (5 bases). This CDR3 region has 13 residues. Trimming cost V 6 bases and J 1 base, with 8 bases left between them. Looked up from germline, CDR1 is MNHNS and CDR2 is SASEGT. As DNA, the CDR3 is TGTGCCAGCAGGGACACAGGCACAGATACGCAGTATTTT. It codes for CASRDTGTDTQYF.

This clonotype was counted a few times. The chain joins TRBV7-9 to TRBJ2-3; possible D gene TRBD2, 5 bases. This CDR3 contains 15 residues. Trimming pared 1 base from V and 2 bases from J, leaving 10 bases between. Germline lookup yields CDR1 SEHNR and CDR2 FQNEAQ (reference sequence). CDR3 bases: TGTGCCAGCAGCTTAGAGCTAGCTTCCACAGATACGCAGTATTTT. It specifies CASSLELASTDTQYF.

The rearrangement uses TRBV20-1 and TRBJ2-1, with TRBD2 identical over 14 bases. This CDR3 contains 16 residues. Germline V gene lookup returns CDR1 DFQATT and CDR2 SNEGSKA (reference sequence). V lost 4 bases, J lost 6 bases, and 8 bases stayed unmatched. In nucleotides, the CDR3 is TGCAGTGCTATCGATCCCGGGACTAGCGGGGGCAATGAGCAGTTCTTC. Protein: CSAIDPGTSGGNEQFF.

This clonotype was seen a handful of times. V gene TRBV10-3 combines with J gene TRBJ2-7, with TRBD1 identical over 8 bases. V shed 3 bases, J shed 7 bases, and the junction held 8 bases outside the gene matches. CDR1 ENHRY and CDR2 SYGVKD come from the germline V gene. There are 14 residues in the CDR3. CDR3 sequence (DNA): TGTGCCATCAGTGACCTGGGCAGGGGGCTTGAGCAGTACGTC. Its translation is CAISDLGRGLEQYV.

This clonotype occurred a few times. CDR3 sequence reads: CASSPREQGGNSPLHF. The CDR3 region has the DNA TGTGCCAGCTCACCAAGGGAACAGGGGGGTAATTCACCCCTCCACTTT. The chain joins TRBV18 to TRBJ1-6; 8 positions match TRBD1. The CDR3 covers 16 residues. Germline assignment: CDR1 KGHSH and CDR2 LQKENI. Trimming took 2 bases from V and 6 from J; bases not matched to a gene: 6.

Only a few counts were recorded for this clonotype. The J gene is TRBJ2-3, the V gene TRBV4-3; 10 bases line up with TRBD2. J gave up 9 bases and V 0 bases, and 6 bases lay outside the gene matches. The germline V gene has CDR1 LGHNA and CDR2 YSLEER. There are 15 residues in the CDR3. The CDR3 DNA sequence: TGCGCCAGCAGCCAAGATGCTAGCGGGGGCCCGACGCAGTATTTT. Protein sequence: CASSQDASGGPTQYF.

This clonotype was detected only a few times. The rearrangement uses TRBV7-9 and TRBJ1-4; 9 positions agree with TRBD1. V was pared by 1 base and J by 6 bases, with 3 bases of the junction left unmatched. In germline, CDR1 is SEHNR, CDR2 FQNEAQ (reference sequence). The CDR3 extends over 15 amino acids. CDR3 coding DNA: TGTGCCAGCAGCTTAGGATGGACAGGGGATGAAAAACTGTTTTTT. Residues: CASSLGWTGDEKLFF.

Points on this clonotype: Relative to the germline gene, one junction end is altered; a read error may explain this. For the CDR3, the DNA is TGTGCCAGCACCCCAGGTGTGTTCCGCGAGGAGACCGAGTACTTC. It specifies CASTPGVFREETEYF. The chain carries TRBV7-2 and TRBJ2-5; D uncertain. This CDR3 region has 15 residues. Germline V lookup: CDR1 SGHTA, CDR2 FQGNSA.

The genes are TRBV7-2 and TRBJ2-5; 11 bases are shared with TRBD2. This CDR3 is built from 15 residues. V was pared by 6 bases and J by 1 base, with 4 bases of the junction left unmatched. CDR1 and CDR2 (germline): SGHTA, FQGNSA. This chain's CDR3 is CASSKLAGVQETQYF. In DNA, the CDR3 is TGTGCCAGCAGTAAACTAGCGGGGGTCCAAGAGACCCAGTACTTC.

The table lists this clonotype with a few counts. This rearrangement joins TRBV14 to TRBJ2-7, with 8 nucleotides matching TRBD1. Germline CDR1 SGHDN, CDR2 FVKESK. CDR3 length: 16 amino acids. V lost 1 base and J lost 1; bases outside the gene matches: 6. The CDR3 here is CASSQGPGTGSYEQYF. CDR3 nucleotides: TGTGCCAGCAGCCAAGGCCCCGGGACAGGATCCTACGAGCAGTACTTC.

The sample holds many counts of this clonotype. The rearrangement links TRBV20-1 to TRBJ1-4, with D unresolved. V was trimmed by 5 bases and J by 1 base, leaving 14 bases between them. The CDR3 spans 15 residues. The germline CDR1 and CDR2 sequences are DFQATT and SNEGSKA (reference sequence). CDR3 nucleotides: TGCAGTGCTTCTGACCCAAGAGGAACTAATGAAAAACTGTTTTTT. It specifies CSASDPRGTNEKLFF.

This clonotype has a handful of counts. V and J are TRBV28 and TRBJ2-5; TRBD1 might be the D (6 bases). The length of the CDR3 is 15 residues. Trimming took 3 bases from V and 5 from J, leaving 16 bases between them. Germline CDR1 MDHEN, CDR2 SYDVKM. This CDR3 reads CASSLGRQGWETQYF. The CDR3 DNA reads TGTGCCAGCAGTTTGGGAAGGCAGGGGTGGGAGACCCAGTACTTC.

The V and J genes are TRBV6-1 and TRBJ2-2; possibly TRBD2 for D (5 bases). Per germline, CDR1 MNHNS and CDR2 SASEGT. Between the trimmed V and J ends, which lost 8 bases and 0 bases, there was a span of 16 bases. CDR3 length: 16 residues. In nucleotides, the CDR3 is TGTGCCAGCCGAGGACTGACATGGGCGAACACCGGGGAGCTGTTTTTT. Amino acid sequence: CASRGLTWANTGELFF.

This chain uses TRBV6-2 or TRBV6-3 with TRBJ2-2; D gene uncertain. Trimming removed 2 bases from V and 3 bases from J, with 7 bases in between. The CDR3 loop spans 14 amino acids. The germline gives CDR1 MNHEY, CDR2 SVGEGT. Here the CDR3 DNA reads TGTGCCAGCAGTTACAACCCTCACACCGGGGAGCTGTTTTTT. Translated, it gives CASSYNPHTGELFF.

The J gene is TRBJ2-3, the V gene TRBV5-1; 8 bases match TRBD2. Germline-derived CDR1 and CDR2 are SGHRS and YFSETQ. Trimming cost V 4 bases and J 4 bases; bases outside gene matches: 2. The CDR3 spans 13 residues. In DNA form, the CDR3 reads TGCGCCAGCAGCGTCGGGGGGGCAGATACGCAGTATTTT. Encoded protein: CASSVGGADTQYF.

The V and J genes are TRBV7-2 and TRBJ2-1; no definite D call. Germline CDR1 and CDR2: SGHTA and FQGNSA. The CDR3 consists of 14 residues. The germline V and J ends were trimmed by 4 bases and 2 bases, with 9 bases remaining between them. The CDR3 spells CASSSINPYNEQFF. The DNA for the CDR3 is TGTGCCAGCAGCTCAATAAACCCCTACAATGAGCAGTTCTTC.

The chain joins TRBV20-1 to TRBJ2-7, with a tentative D call TRBD2 (5 bases). Per germline, CDR1 DFQATT and CDR2 SNEGSKA (reference sequence). V was pared by 2 bases and J by 4 bases, with 9 bases between. The CDR3 is made up of 12 amino acids. As DNA, the CDR3 is TGCAGTGCTAGACTAGCAATTTACGAGCAGTACTTC. It is translated as CSARLAIYEQYF.